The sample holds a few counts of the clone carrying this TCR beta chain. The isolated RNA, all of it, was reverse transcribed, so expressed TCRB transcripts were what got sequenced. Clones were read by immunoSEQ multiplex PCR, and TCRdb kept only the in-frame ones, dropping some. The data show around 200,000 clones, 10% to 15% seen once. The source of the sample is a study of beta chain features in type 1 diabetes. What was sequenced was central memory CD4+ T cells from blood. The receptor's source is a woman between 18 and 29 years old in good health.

This CDR3 reads CASSFDRRGYTF. The CDR3 DNA reads TGTGCCAGCAGCTTTGACAGGAGAGGCTACACCTTC. V and J are TRBV7-2 and TRBJ1-2; the D gene is possibly TRBD1 (6 bases). The CDR3 has 12 residues. V was pared by 3 bases and J by 8 bases, with 10 bases between. Germline V CDR1 and CDR2: SGHTA, FQGNSA.